This T cell receptor (beta chain) was identified in a study of T cells in Graves' hyperthyroidism and ophthalmopathy. The study, taken as a whole, reports: Classification by a 13 V-J model distinguished ophthalmopathy from stable hyperthyroidism.

Points on this clonotype: As yet, its antigen is unknown.

Amplification of TCR beta CDR3 regions was performed using RNA transcripts as template. The TCR CDR3 was amplified in a first-round RT-PCR using the HTBI primer set. MiXCR, run by TCRdb on the multiplex PCR reads, gives a single entry per CDR3 protein. In the table there are a few hundred thousand distinct CDR3 sequences, roughly 14% of which are singletons. Ophthalmopathy patients had Clinical Activity Score at least 3, NOSPECS grade at least 4, duration under 3 months. It was approximately 9.4 ml of fresh peripheral blood that supplied the PBMCs. Sequencing was carried out using blood. The receptor was derived from a woman aged 25 to 39 with Graves' ophthalmopathy.

The CDR3 here is CASNRSPLQYF. In nucleotides, the CDR3 is TGTGCCAGCAATCGGAGCCCTCTTCAGTACTTC. V and J are TRBV6-2 or TRBV6-3 and TRBJ2-4, with D unclear. There are 11 residues in the CDR3. Germline CDR1 MNHEY, CDR2 SVGEGT. With 7 bases removed from V and 11 bases from J, the gap between germline ends came to 12 bases.